This note documents a single T cell receptor (beta chain) sequence. Its antigen is unknown. The sample originates from a study of cytomegalovirus exposure and HLA in healthy donors. Study in general: The Caucasian-associated ancestry cluster held around 81% of around 380 genotyped donors.

PCR amplification relied on 60 Vbeta primers (plus 13 Jbeta primers). Data came from immunoSEQ multiplex PCR; TCRdb stores just in-frame clones and leaves some out. This sample carries 200,000 to 300,000 clones, approximately 85% of them seen once, and the ten largest clones take about 2%. Study conclusions and caveats: The authors later linked a missense DCLRE1C variant to TCR beta V- and J-gene trimming. Further analysis was carried out later, and it showed several of the most significant clusters appearing linked to common viral pathogens. The authors later found most CMV-associated TCR beta chains appeared HLA-restricted.

Trimming removed 4 bases from V and 7 bases from J; junction bases left unmatched: 10. Germline V gene sequence: CDR1 GTSNPN, CDR2 SVGIG (reference sequence). The CDR3 contains 15 residues. The TCR originated in a woman between 40 and 50 years old in good health and CMV-seropositive. The chain links TRBV30 to TRBJ2-7, with 13 bases identical to TRBD2. Material for sequencing was PBMCs. The CDR3 here is CAWTSGLAGEREQYF. In DNA, the CDR3 is TGTGCCTGGACATCCGGACTAGCGGGAGAACGGGAGCAGTACTTC.